Reported below is one T cell receptor beta chain. Its antigen is currently unknown. There were only Caucasian adults among the donors, and all lived in Nashville, Tennessee. Both subsets, CD45RA+ naive and CD45RA-negative memory, were split from the CD4+ cells. TCRdb's copy holds only in-frame clones and misses some; the assay was immunoSEQ multiplex PCR. The data show some 1,600,000 clones, 98% seen once. The record originates from a study of shared clonotypes between healthy human individuals. At the level of the study: Donors had three CD4 naive, three CD4 memory, two CD8 naive and one CD8 memory plate apiece.

Study-level findings and limits: Naive subsets generally exceeded memory subsets in estimated richness.

Trimming took off 7 bases at V and 6 bases at J, with 16 bases between the two ends. CDR1 and CDR2 from the germline V gene are WSHSY and SAAADI. The CDR3 contains 14 residues. This rearrangement joins TRBV10-2 to TRBJ1-5; D perhaps matches TRBD1 (5 bases). Specimen: naive CD4+ T cells sorted from blood. Subset given: CD45RA+ positively selected. The clonotype was recovered from a man younger than 45 in good health. The CDR3 DNA is TGCGCCAGCACGGTGGGACCAACGACTCAGCCCCAGCATTTT. This encodes CASTVGPTTQPQHF.